This TCR beta chain was profiled in a study of T-cell memory formation after mild COVID-19 (dated by TCRdb to the early 2020s). About the full investigation: TCR sequence clusters from the two donors were found to be largely donor specific. The cohort was made up of two young adult volunteers, one female and one male, who were previously healthy. In a couple of donors, T-cell clones that expanded and contracted after mild COVID-19 were tracked by sequencing TCRalpha and TCRbeta repertoires over time.

Results and caveats for the whole study, not just this receptor: The study covered only a couple of mild cases, and larger cohorts including severe cases with pre-infection samples were considered necessary. Whether the second-wave clones peaking on day 37 were SARS-CoV-2 specific was not confirmed. The detection of some responding clones in pre-infection memory suggests that pre-existing cross-reactive memory T cells joined the SARS-CoV-2 response. Contracting CD4+ clones appeared mostly in the CM and EM memory subsets, whereas CD8+ clones were enriched in EMRA. Clones that contracted from day 15 to 85 showed balanced CD4/CD8 phenotypes, whereas a second wave of clones that expanded from day 15 to 37 leaned towards CD4+.

Ficoll-Paque density gradient centrifugation was the method used to isolate PBMCs. Data came from an Illumina NovaSeq 6000. TCRalpha and TCRbeta cDNA libraries were constructed by 5'RACE with constant-segment primers, with sample barcodes and unique molecular identifiers being introduced. RNA was extracted from every sample with Trizol reagent. Amplification of the libraries took two PCR steps, and the second step added a second sample barcode plus Illumina TruSeq adapters. Sequencing of libraries was performed on an Illumina NovaSeq with 2 x 150 bp paired-end reads. Per the source publication's procedure: With migec v1.2.7, reads were demultiplexed and then collapsed into UMI-guided consensus sequences. Using mixcr v2.1.11, UMI consensuses were aligned to TRA and TRB V and J templates and then assembled into clonotypes. Expanded or contracted clonotypes were those called significant by both edgeR and NoisET, with noise models trained on biological replicates. For edgeR calls, the cutoffs were a false discovery rate-adjusted p below 0.01 and a log2 fold-change threshold of 1. PCA with hierarchical clustering of max-normalized trajectories of the 1000 most abundant clonotypes was used as exploratory dynamics analysis. Separately sequenced CD4+ and CD8+ repertoires were used to assign a CD4 or CD8 phenotype to each responding clone. TCRdb reprocessing: public reads trimmed at Q25 with fastp, clones called with MiXCR, in-frame beta chains kept. Rows with a matching CDR3 protein are joined into one entry that keeps the most common DNA and genes. Clone size and V and J calls follow TCRdb, not the original study. For this sample the table gives hundreds of thousands of distinct CDR3 sequences, of which around 22% were detected only once. 10% to 15% of the sample comes from the top ten.

CDR1 and CDR2, per the germline V gene, are LGHNT and FRNRAP. The trim is 2 bases for V and 2 bases for J, with a gap of 16 bases between the germline ends. The CDR3 runs 18 residues from the cysteine to the phenylalanine. The only DNA kept is the CDR3, 54 bases in frame from the first base. As for this clonotype: Its recognized antigen is unknown. Per-nucleotide qualities are absent, and no much larger clonotype sits a single base away.

The chain is encoded by TRBV12-5 joined to TRBJ2-6; TRBD1 is a weak D gene call, 6 bases matching. This clonotype was obtained from an adult woman who had mild COVID-19 (a few samples of this study predate the infection). The sample titles of this study are shuffled in the database, so cell type and time point are left out; the donor was told from shared clones. What was sequenced was PBMCs or a T cell subset sorted from them (not recorded which). The DNA is TGTGCTAGTGGTTTGACAGGGACACCTGCCCCTGGGGCCAACGTCCTGACTTTC. The translation is CASGLTGTPAPGANVLTF.